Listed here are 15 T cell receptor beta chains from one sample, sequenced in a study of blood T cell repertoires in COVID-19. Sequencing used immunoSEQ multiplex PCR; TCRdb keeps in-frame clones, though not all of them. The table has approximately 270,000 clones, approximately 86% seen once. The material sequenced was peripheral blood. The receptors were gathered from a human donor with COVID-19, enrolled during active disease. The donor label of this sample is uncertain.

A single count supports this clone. CDR3 DNA sequence: TGTGCCAGCAGCCTGGACAGCCGGATTGAAGCTTTCTTT. Translated: CASSLDSRIEAFF. This chain joins TRBV28 and TRBJ1-1; D is possibly TRBD1 (6 bases). There are 13 residues in the CDR3. Germline V gene lookup returns CDR1 MDHEN and CDR2 SYDVKM. The V and J ends lost 6 bases and 7 bases respectively, with 15 bases between them.

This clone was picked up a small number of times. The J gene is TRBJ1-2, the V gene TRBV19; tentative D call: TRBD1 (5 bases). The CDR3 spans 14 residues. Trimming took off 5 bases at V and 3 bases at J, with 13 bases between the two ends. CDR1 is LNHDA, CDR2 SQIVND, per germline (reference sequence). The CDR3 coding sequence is TGTGCCAGTAGTCTGGGGCTTGGAGACTATGGCTACACCTTC. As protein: CASSLGLGDYGYTF.

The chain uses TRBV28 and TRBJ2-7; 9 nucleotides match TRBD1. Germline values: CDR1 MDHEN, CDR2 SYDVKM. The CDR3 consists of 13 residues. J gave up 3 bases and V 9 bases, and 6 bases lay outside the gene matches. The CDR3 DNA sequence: TGTGCCAGTGGCGGACAGGGGCACTACGAGCAGTACTTC. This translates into CASGGQGHYEQYF.

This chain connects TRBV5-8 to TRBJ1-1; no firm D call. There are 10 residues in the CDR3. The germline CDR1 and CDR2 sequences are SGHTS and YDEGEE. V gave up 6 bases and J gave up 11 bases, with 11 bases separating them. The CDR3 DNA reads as TGTGCCAGCACCCAGTTAATCGCTTTCTTT. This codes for CASTQLIAFF. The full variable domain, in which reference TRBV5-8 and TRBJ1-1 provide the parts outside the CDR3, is EAGVTQSPTHLIKTRGQQATLRCSPISGHTSVYWYQQALGLGLQFLLWYDEGEERNRGNFPPRFSGRQFPNYSSELNVNALELEDSALYLCASTQLIAFFGQGTRLTVV.

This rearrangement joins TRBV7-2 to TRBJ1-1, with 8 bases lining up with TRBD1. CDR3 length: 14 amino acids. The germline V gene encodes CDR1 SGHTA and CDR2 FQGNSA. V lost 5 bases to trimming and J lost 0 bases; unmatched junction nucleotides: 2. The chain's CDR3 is CASSPDRVNTEAFF. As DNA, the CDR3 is TGTGCCAGCAGCCCGGACAGGGTGAACACTGAAGCTTTCTTT.

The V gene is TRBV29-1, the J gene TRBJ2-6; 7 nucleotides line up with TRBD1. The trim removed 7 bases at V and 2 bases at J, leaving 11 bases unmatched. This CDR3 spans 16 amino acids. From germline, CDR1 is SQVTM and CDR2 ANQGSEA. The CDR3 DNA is TGCAGCGCTACCACAGGGGCGCAGGCTGGGGCCAACGTCCTGACTTTC. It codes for CSATTGAQAGANVLTF.

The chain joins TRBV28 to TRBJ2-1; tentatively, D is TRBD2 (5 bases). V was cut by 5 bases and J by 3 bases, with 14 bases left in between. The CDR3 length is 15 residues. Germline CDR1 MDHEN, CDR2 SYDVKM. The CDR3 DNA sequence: TGTGCCAGCAGTCCCAAAAGCCGGGACTACAATGAGCAGTTCTTC. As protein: CASSPKSRDYNEQFF. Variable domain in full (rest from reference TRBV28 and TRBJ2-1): DVKVTQSSRYLVKRTGEKVFLECVQDMDHENMFWYRQDPGLGLRLIYFSYDVKMKEKGDIPEGYSVSREKKERFSLILESASTNQTSMYLCASSPKSRDYNEQFFGPGTRLTVL.

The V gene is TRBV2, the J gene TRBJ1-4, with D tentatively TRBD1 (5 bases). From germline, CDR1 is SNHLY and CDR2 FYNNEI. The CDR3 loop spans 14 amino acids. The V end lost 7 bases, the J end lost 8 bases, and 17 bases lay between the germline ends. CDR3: CASTMTAVSEKLFF. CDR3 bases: TGTGCCAGCACTATGACAGCCGTTTCCGAAAAACTGTTTTTT.

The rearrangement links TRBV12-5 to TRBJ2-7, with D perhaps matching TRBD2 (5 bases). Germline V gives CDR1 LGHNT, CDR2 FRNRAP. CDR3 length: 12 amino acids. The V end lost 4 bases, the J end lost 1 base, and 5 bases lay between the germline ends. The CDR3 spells CASGWESYEQYF. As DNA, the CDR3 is TGTGCTAGTGGTTGGGAGTCCTACGAGCAGTACTTC.

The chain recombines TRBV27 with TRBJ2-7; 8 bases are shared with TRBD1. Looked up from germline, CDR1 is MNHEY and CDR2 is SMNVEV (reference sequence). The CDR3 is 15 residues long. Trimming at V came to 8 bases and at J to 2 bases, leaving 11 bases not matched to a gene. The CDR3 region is CASHGRRTGTYEQYF. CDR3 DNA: TGTGCCAGCCATGGTCGGAGGACAGGGACCTACGAGCAGTACTTC.

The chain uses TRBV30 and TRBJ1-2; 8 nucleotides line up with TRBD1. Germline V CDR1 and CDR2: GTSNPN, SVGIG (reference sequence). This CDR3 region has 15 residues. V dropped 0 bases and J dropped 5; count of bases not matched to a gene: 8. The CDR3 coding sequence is TGTGCCTGGAGTGTCGACAGGGGAGAAGATTATGGCTACACCTTC. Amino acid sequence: CAWSVDRGEDYGYTF.

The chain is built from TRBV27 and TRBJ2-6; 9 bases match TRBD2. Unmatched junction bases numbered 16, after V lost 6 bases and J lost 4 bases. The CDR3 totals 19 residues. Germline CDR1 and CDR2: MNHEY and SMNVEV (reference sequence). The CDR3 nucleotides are TGTGCCAGCAGCCCAAGAGGGGCAGCGGGAGGAGGGGGGGCCAACGTCCTGACTTTC. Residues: CASSPRGAAGGGGANVLTF.

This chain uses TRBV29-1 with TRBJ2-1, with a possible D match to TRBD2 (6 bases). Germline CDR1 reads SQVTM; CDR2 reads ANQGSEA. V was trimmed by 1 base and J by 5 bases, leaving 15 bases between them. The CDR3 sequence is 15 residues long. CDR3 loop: CSVEARRGTNNEQFF. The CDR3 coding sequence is TGCAGCGTTGAAGCCCGGCGCGGGACGAACAATGAGCAGTTCTTC.

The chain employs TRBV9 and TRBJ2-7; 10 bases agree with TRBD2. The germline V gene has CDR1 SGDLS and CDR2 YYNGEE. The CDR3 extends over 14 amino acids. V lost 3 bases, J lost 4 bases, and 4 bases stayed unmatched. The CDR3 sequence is CASSAGTSVYEQYF. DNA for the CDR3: TGTGCCAGCAGCGCCGGGACTAGCGTTTACGAGCAGTACTTC.

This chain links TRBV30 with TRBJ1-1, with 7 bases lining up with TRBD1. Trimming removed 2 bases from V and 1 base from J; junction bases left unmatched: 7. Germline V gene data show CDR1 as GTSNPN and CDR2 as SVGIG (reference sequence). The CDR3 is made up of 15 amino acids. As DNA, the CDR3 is TGTGCCTGGAGTCAGGGGGTAAATAGGAACACTGAAGCTTTCTTT. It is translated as CAWSQGVNRNTEAFF. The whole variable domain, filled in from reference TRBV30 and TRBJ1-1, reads SQTIHQWPATLVQPVGSPLSLECTVEGTSNPNLYWYRQAAGRGLQLLFYSVGIGQISSEVPQNLSASRPQDRQFILSSKKLLLSDSGFYLCAWSQGVNRNTEAFFGQGTRLTVV.